This TCR beta chain was retrieved from a study of tumor and adjacent non-tumor tissue in lung cancer. Study-wide context: Samples averaged around 4.2 million productive TCRbeta reads each. Study-wide points: Tumor tissue had significantly higher TCR diversity than normal lung. Tumor repertoires had a smaller top 100 clone share than normal lung.

The template was RNA from unsorted bulk tissue. Newly diagnosed lung cancer patients had thoracic surgery in China, August–November 2014, without prior chemotherapy. This clonotype was observed a handful of times. The antigen is undetermined. TCRbeta libraries were built with three rounds of nested PCR, modified from ARM-PCR. Using its own MiXCR run on the multiplex PCR reads, TCRdb lists one record per CDR3 protein. This table has 85,000 to 100,000 distinct CDR3 sequences, approximately 70% appearing once. Germline CDR1 and CDR2: MNHNS and SASEGT. The CDR3 covers 16 residues. V shed 4 bases, J shed 0 bases, and the junction held 6 bases outside the gene matches.

The sample comprised lung tumor tissue. This chain uses TRBV6-1 with TRBJ2-3, with 8 bases matching TRBD1. The source is a man aged 60-69 years with non-small cell lung cancer. The CDR3 DNA follows: TGTGCCAGCAGTGCCCGGACAGGGACTAGCACAGATACGCAGTATTTT. Protein product: CASSARTGTSTDTQYF.